This is a list of T cell receptor beta chains from one sample in a study of blood T cell repertoires in COVID-19. Assay: immunoSEQ multiplex PCR; the TCRdb copy retains only in-frame clones and omits some. The data show roughly 32,000 clones, more than 75% seen once. Sequencing was done on a sample of peripheral blood. The receptors shown here come from a man aged 55-75 years with active COVID-19. Both conserved end residues are part of each CDR3. The order of the fields is J gene, V gene, D gene, CDR3 length, clone size, CDR3 DNA, CDR3 protein. D genes are given only for firm matches. The size of a clone is reported for some rows only, either as once, few or many, or as a class for expanded clones.

TRBJ1-1,TRBV14,.,14,few,TGTGCCAGCAGCCCCACTTCGGGGTACACTGAAGCTTTCTTT,CASSPTSGYTEAFF
TRBJ2-5,TRBV7-6,.,14,.,TGTGCCAGCACCCCAGGTCAGGTTGGCGAGACCCAGTACTTC,CASTPGQVGETQYF
TRBJ1-5,TRBV4-1,.,14,.,TGCGCCAGCAGCCGAACGGGACTTTATCAGCCCCAGCATTTT,CASSRTGLYQPQHF
TRBJ2-4,TRBV7-2,TRBD2,14,.,TGTGCCAGCAGCTTAGGGACTAGCAAGTACATTCAGTACTTC,CASSLGTSKYIQYF
TRBJ2-7,TRBV15,.,14,.,TGTGCCACCAGCATGCCCCCCAGGGGTCGCGAGCAGTACTTC,CATSMPPRGREQYF
TRBJ2-3,TRBV7-2,.,15,.,TGTGCCAGCAGCTTAGTTTTAGGTGGGCCAAATACGCAGTATTTT,CASSLVLGGPNTQYF
TRBJ2-1,TRBV7-3,TRBD2,16,medium-sized,TGTGCCAGCAGCTTAACTAAGCGGGGGTCCTACAATGAGCAGTTCTTC,CASSLTKRGSYNEQFF
TRBJ2-2,TRBV20-1,.,14,.,TGCAGTGCTAGTACTAGCACGAACACCGGGGAGCTGTTTTTT,CSASTSTNTGELFF
TRBJ1-6,TRBV11-2,.,14,.,TGTGCCAGCAGCTTTTCAGGGGCTAATTCACCCCTCCACTTT,CASSFSGANSPLHF
TRBJ2-1,TRBV7-8,TRBD1,15,.,TGTGCCAGCAGCCGACAGGGGAGCTCCTACAATGAGCAGTTCTTC,CASSRQGSSYNEQFF
TRBJ2-5,TRBV5-6,TRBD2,13,.,TGTGCCAGCAGCTTGGCTAGCGGTGAGACCCAGTACTTC,CASSLASGETQYF
TRBJ2-5,TRBV12-5,.,14,.,TGTGCTAGTGGCCTGGGGGGGCAGGGAGAGACCCAGTACTTC,CASGLGGQGETQYF